This T cell receptor (beta chain) comes out of a study of T cell responses to AZD1222 COVID-19 vaccine. Profiled with immunoSEQ multiplex PCR; TCRdb holds only in-frame clones, not every one. This table has some 200,000 clones, about 93% appearing once. Germline assignment: CDR1 SGHTS and CDR2 YDEGEE. CDR3 length: 11 residues. Trimming took 0 bases from V and 12 from J, leaving 7 bases between them. The sequence was collected from an adult in good health. V is TRBV5-8 and J is TRBJ2-1, with TRBD2 as a possible D gene (5 bases). This sample comprised peripheral blood, obtained on day 0 of MenACWY control vaccination. In nucleotides, the CDR3 is TGTGCCAGCAGCTTGGTCGAGGGGCAGTTCTTC. It translates to CASSLVEGQFF.